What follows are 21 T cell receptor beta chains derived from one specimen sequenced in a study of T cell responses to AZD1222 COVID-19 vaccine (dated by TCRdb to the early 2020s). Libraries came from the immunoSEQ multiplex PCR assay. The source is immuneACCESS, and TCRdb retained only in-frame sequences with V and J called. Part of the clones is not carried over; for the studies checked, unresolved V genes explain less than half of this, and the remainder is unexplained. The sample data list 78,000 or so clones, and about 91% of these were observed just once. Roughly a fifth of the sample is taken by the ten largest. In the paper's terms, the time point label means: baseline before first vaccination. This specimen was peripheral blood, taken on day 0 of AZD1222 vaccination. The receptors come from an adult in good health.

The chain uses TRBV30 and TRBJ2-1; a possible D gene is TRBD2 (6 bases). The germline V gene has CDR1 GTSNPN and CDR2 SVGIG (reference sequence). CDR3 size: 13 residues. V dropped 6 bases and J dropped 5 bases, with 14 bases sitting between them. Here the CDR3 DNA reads TGTGCCTGTCTCCGGGACTCTCACAATGAGCAGTTCTTC. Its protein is CACLRDSHNEQFF.

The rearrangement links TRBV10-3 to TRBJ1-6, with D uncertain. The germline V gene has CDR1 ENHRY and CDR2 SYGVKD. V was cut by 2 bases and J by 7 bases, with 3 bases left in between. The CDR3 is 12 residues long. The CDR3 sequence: CAISEGNSPLHF. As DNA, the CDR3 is TGTGCCATCAGTGAGGGGAATTCACCCCTCCACTTT.

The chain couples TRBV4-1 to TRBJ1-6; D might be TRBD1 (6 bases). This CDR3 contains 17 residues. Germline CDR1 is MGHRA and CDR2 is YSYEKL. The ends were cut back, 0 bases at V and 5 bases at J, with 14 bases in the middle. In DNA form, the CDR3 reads TGCGCCAGCAGCCAAGATGGCGGGGGGCAAAATAATTCACCCCTCCACTTT. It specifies CASSQDGGGQNNSPLHF.

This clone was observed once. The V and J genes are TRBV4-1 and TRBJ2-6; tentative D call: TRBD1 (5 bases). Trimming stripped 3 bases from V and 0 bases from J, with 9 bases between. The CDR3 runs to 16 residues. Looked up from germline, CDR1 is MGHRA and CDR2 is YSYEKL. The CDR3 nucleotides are TGCGCCAGCAGCCACAACAGGATCTCTGGGGCCAACGTCCTGACTTTC. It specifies CASSHNRISGANVLTF.

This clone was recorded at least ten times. CDR3 nucleotide sequence: TGCAGCGTTTCCTGGCGGGGCCAAACCACTGAGCAGTTCTTC. This codes for CSVSWRGQTTEQFF. J is TRBJ2-1 and V is TRBV29-1; D perhaps matches TRBD2 (6 bases). Looked up from germline, CDR1 is SQVTM and CDR2 is ANQGSEA. The CDR3 totals 14 residues. V was trimmed by 5 bases and J by 9 bases, leaving 20 bases between them.

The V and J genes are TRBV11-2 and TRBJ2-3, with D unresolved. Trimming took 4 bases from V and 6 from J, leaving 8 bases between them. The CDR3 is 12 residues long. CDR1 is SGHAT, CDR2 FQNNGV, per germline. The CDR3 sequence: CASSSPGDTQYF. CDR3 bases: TGTGCCAGCAGCTCCCCTGGGGATACGCAGTATTTT.

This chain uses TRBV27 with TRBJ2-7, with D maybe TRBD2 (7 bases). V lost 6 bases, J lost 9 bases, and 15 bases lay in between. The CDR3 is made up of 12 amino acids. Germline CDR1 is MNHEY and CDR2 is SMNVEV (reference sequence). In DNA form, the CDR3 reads TGTGCCAGCAGCCTGTGGGGGGGCGCGCAGTACTTC. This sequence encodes CASSLWGGAQYF.

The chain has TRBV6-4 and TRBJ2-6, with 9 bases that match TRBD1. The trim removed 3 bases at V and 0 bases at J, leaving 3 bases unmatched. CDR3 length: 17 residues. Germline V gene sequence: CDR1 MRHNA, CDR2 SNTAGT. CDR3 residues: CASSEKTGGSGANVLTF. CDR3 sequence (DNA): TGTGCCAGCAGTGAAAAGACAGGGGGCTCTGGGGCCAACGTCCTGACTTTC.

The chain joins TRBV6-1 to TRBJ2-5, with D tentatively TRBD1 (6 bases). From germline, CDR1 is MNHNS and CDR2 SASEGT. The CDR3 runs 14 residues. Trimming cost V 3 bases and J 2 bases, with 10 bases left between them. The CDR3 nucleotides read TGTGCCAGCAGTGACAGGGGACGACAAGAGACCCAGTACTTC. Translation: CASSDRGRQETQYF.

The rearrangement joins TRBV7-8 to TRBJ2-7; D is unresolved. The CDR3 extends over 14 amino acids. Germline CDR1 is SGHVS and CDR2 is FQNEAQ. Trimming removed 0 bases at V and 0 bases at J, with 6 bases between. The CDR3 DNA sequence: TGTGCCAGCAGCTTAGCCGGGCGCTCCTACGAGCAGTACTTC. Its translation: CASSLAGRSYEQYF.

CDR3 DNA: TGTGCCTGGACTGCCGGGACTAGCGTCTACAATGAGCAGTTCTTC. It is translated as CAWTAGTSVYNEQFF. The rearrangement uses TRBV30 and TRBJ2-1; TRBD2 aligns across 10 bases. CDR1 and CDR2 (germline): GTSNPN, SVGIG (reference sequence). J lost 3 bases, V lost 4 bases, and 6 bases had no gene match. The CDR3 runs 15 residues.

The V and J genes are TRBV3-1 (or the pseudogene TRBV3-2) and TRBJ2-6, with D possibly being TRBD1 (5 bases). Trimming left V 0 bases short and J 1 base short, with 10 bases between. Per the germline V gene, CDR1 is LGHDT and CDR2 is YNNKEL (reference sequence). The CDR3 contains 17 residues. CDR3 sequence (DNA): TGTGCCAGCAGCCAAGATTATTCAGGGTCTGGGGCCAACGTCCTGACTTTC. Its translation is CASSQDYSGSGANVLTF.

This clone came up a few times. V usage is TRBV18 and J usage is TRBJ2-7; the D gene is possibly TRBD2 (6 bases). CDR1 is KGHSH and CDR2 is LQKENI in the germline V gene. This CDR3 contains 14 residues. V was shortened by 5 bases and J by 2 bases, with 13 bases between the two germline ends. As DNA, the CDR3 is TGTGCCAGCTCATACTTCGCGGGGCCCTACGAGCAGTACTTC. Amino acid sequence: CASSYFAGPYEQYF.

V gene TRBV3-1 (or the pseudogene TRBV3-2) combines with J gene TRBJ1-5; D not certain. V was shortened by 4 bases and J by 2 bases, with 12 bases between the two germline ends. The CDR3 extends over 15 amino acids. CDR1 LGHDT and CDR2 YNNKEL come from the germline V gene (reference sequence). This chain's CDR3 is CASSPLGNGNQPQHF. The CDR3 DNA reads TGTGCCAGCAGCCCATTAGGGAACGGCAATCAGCCCCAGCATTTT.

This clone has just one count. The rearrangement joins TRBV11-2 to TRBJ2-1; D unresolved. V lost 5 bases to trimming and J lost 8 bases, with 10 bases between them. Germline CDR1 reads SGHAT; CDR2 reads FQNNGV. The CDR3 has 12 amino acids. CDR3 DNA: TGTGCCAGCAGCCCCCCGGGTGATGAGCAGTTCTTC. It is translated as CASSPPGDEQFF.

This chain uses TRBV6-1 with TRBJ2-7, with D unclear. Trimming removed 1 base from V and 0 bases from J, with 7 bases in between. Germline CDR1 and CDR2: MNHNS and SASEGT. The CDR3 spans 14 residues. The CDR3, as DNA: TGTGCCAGCAGTGAAGGAGTCGTCTCCTACGAGCAGTACTTC. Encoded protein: CASSEGVVSYEQYF.

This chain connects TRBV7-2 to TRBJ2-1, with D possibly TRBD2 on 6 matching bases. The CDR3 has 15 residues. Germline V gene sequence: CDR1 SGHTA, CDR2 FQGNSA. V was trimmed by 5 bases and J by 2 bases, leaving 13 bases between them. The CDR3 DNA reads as TGTGCCAGCAGCCCGGGGGAGTTGCCCTACAATGAGCAGTTCTTC. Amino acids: CASSPGELPYNEQFF.

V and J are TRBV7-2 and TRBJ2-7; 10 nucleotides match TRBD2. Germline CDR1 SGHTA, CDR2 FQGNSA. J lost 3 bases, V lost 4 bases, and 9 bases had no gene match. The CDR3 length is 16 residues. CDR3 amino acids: CASSSQVAGGRYEQYF. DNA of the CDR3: TGTGCCAGCAGCTCCCAAGTAGCGGGAGGTCGCTACGAGCAGTACTTC.

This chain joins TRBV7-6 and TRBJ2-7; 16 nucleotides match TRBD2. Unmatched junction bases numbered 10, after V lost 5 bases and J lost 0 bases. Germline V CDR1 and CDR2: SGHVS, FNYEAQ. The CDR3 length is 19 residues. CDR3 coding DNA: TGTGCCAGCAGCCCAGCCCCGGGACTAGCGGGAGGGGACTCCTACGAGCAGTACTTC. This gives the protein CASSPAPGLAGGDSYEQYF.

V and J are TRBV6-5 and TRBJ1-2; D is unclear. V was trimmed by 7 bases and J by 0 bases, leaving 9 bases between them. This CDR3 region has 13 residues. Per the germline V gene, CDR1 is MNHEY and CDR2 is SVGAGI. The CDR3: CASKEQTNYGYTF. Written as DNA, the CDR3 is TGTGCCAGCAAAGAACAAACTAACTATGGCTACACCTTC.

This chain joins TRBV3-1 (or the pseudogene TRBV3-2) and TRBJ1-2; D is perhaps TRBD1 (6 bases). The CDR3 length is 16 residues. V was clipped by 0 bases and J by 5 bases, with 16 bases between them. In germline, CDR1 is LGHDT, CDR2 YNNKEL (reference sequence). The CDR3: CASSQESMVGGYGYTF. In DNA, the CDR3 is TGTGCCAGCAGCCAAGAATCGATGGTAGGGGGTTATGGCTACACCTTC.